One T cell receptor beta chain is described in this entry. Its antigen remains undetermined. No qualities accompany the bases; no much larger clone lies one base away. V is reduced by 5 bases and J by 5 bases, leaving a spacing of 5 bases between them. The CDR3, cysteine through phenylalanine, is 11 amino acids long. The only DNA kept is the CDR3, 33 bases in frame from the first base. The germline V gene supplies CDR1 KGHSH and CDR2 LQKENI. TCR CDR3 regions were amplified from genomic DNA by multiplex PCR using the deep immunoSEQ assay. Genomic DNA extracted from each cell subset was distributed evenly over all wells of several immunoSEQ 96-well plates, and each plate served as one replicate. Each replicate PCR for sorted subsets received about 200 ng genomic DNA, equal to about 29,000 T cell genomes. Purified libraries were measured with a Qubit 3.0 fluorometer, size-checked on a Bioanalyzer 2100, and measured again with the KAPA Library Quantification kit. Every immunoSEQ 96-well plate was sequenced on a dedicated single-read 150-cycle Illumina NextSeq 550 flow cell. As for the original processing: Because only junctional sequences without quality scores were contained in the immunoSEQ output, filtering matching that applied to full-length reads could not be performed. Sequences were annotated with PyIR, a Python wrapper for IgBLAST v1.9, and V/J genes and CDR3 were assigned using IMGT germline references. Any read was removed if the V/J assignment was weak (E-value above 1e-6), the CDR3 was missing, or the read contained stop codons, out-of-frame junctions, or ambiguous translated residues. A V3J clonotype was defined by an identical inferred V gene, J gene, and CDR3 amino acid sequence. To compute the percentage overlap between repertoires, the number of shared unique clonotypes was divided by the size of the smaller repertoire. RTK rarefaction, the Chao1 estimator, and Recon v2.1 estimates of unobserved clonotypes were used to assess repertoire richness. OLGA was used to compute generation probabilities for all TCRbeta clonotypes that the gDNA method yielded from a handful of donors. TCRdb took over this immuneACCESS table, retaining in-frame rearrangements with V and J assigned. Such tables are incomplete; in checked studies, under half of the missing clones stem from an unresolved V gene, and the remainder is unexplained. From that table come the V and J calls and clone size; the DNA was used to work out D and trimming. Recorded for this sample are under 2.5 million clones; about 90% of them occurred a single time. The ten largest make up around 0.38% of the sample.

This record belongs to a study of shared clonotypes between healthy human individuals (TCRdb year 2020). Regarding the complete study: Three men and two women, aged 18 to 49 years, made up the cohort. For each donor, three plates each were used for CD4 naive and CD4 memory, two plates were used for CD8 naive, and one plate was used for CD8 memory. Blood TCR repertoires of five healthy adults were deeply sequenced to estimate repertoire size and the extent of clonotype sharing between individuals. To increase sequencing depth and limit assay-specific biases, TCR repertoire library preparation and sequencing were carried out by different laboratories using diverse techniques. Leukapheresis yielded between about 0.8 and 8.9 billion PBMCs per donor. Results the study describes overall, beyond this receptor: Naive subsets generally had larger estimated clonotype richness than memory subsets did. Because the study included a small number of donors, the genetic and exposure-history diversity represented was limited. Incomplete sequencing was indicated by rarefaction of sorted-subset datasets, despite the large sequencing depth. Clonotypes shared by all four sorted-subset donors showed higher generation probabilities than non-shared clonotypes. Only blood was sampled, and tissue TCR repertoires likely differ from those in blood. When a few donors were compared, the shared fraction of clonotypes was around 5% for naive CD4, 3.5% to 4% for naive CD8, roughly 2.5% for memory CD4, and 0.4% for memory CD8. Pairwise subsampling indicated that sequencing depth was expected to affect the degree of clonotype sharing among donors.

Healthy HIV-negative adults with no recently reported acute infections or vaccinations were included as donors. All donors were Caucasian adults living in Nashville, Tennessee, USA. CD4+ T cells were enriched through magnetic negative selection, after which naive cells were positively selected on CD45RA and the remaining negative fraction served as the memory subset. After blood collection by leukapheresis, PBMCs were isolated using Ficoll-Histopaque density gradient centrifugation and then cryopreserved in the vapor phase of liquid nitrogen. Analytical flow cytometry was used to check the purity and quantity of every magnetically sorted T cell population. Genomic DNA was isolated from each sorted fraction and quantified by UV absorbance on a Nanodrop 2000c.

The clonotype comes from a man in his late teens or twenties in good health. Some clones in this sample may be carry-over from other donors' samples. The rearrangement joined TRBV18 to TRBJ2-3; no D gene call is confident. The sequenced material came from naive CD4+ T cells from PBMCs. What this sample's cell subset or site label stands for: CD45RA+ positively selected. For the CDR3, the sequence is CASSSKDTQYF. The sequence in DNA is TGTGCCAGCTCATCAAAAGATACGCAGTATTTT.